This T cell receptor beta chain was captured in a study of cytomegalovirus exposure and HLA in healthy donors. The PCR was carried out with 60 Vbeta primers and 13 Jbeta primers. This table comes from immunoSEQ multiplex PCR, and its TCRdb copy is limited to in-frame clones, with some not included. The profile covers around 90,000 clones, with more than 55% appearing a single time and under 6% taken by the ten largest. V gave up 5 bases and J gave up 7 bases, with 13 bases separating them. Per germline, CDR1 SGHRS and CDR2 YFSETQ. This CDR3 is 14 amino acids long. The sequence was collected from a boy under 18 in good health and CMV-seropositive. The sample was PBMCs. The V call is TRBV5-1, the J call TRBJ1-6; D remains unclear. The CDR3 spells CASRLNGENSPLHF. CDR3 sequence (DNA): TGCGCCAGCAGACTCAATGGGGAGAATTCACCCCTCCACTTT.